These 23 T cell receptor beta chains share one sample of origin, sequenced in a study of blood T cell repertoires in COVID-19. Measured with immunoSEQ multiplex PCR; TCRdb has only the in-frame clones, and not every one. The sample holds roughly 200,000 clones; around 89% are singletons and the top ten take around 2.7%. Sequencing input: PBMCs or T cells enriched from blood (not recorded which). The source is a woman between 25 and 40 years old who had recovered from COVID-19.

The count of this clone is one. The chain joins TRBV9 to TRBJ1-6; D not resolved. CDR1 is SGDLS, CDR2 YYNGEE, per germline. The CDR3 loop spans 15 amino acids. Trimming left V 4 bases short and J 10 bases short, with 18 bases between. This CDR3 reads CASSPIPGFVSPLHF. CDR3 DNA: TGTGCCAGCAGCCCTATCCCGGGTTTTGTATCACCCCTCCACTTT.

This clone was seen only once. J is TRBJ1-2 and V is TRBV6-5; 7 bases are shared with TRBD1. This CDR3 region has 13 residues. The germline CDR1 and CDR2 sequences are MNHEY and SVGAGI. Losses at the gene ends were 7 bases for V and 3 bases for J; bases not matched to a gene: 5. The CDR3 nucleotides read TGTGCCAGCACACGGGACAGCTACTATGGCTACACCTTC. As protein: CASTRDSYYGYTF.

The chain couples TRBV6-5 to TRBJ1-3; the D gene is possibly TRBD1 (5 bases). The V end was cut by 6 bases, the J end by 3 bases, with 15 bases between. The CDR3 totals 15 residues. Germline CDR1 MNHEY, CDR2 SVGAGI. This CDR3 is CASSFDWGHGNTIYF. DNA of the CDR3: TGTGCCAGCAGCTTCGACTGGGGCCATGGAAACACCATATATTTT.

The V call is TRBV19, the J call TRBJ1-3; tentatively, D is TRBD1 (6 bases). CDR1 is LNHDA, CDR2 SQIVND, per germline (reference sequence). This CDR3 spans 14 amino acids. V was cut by 4 bases and J by 2 bases, with 9 bases left in between. For the CDR3, the DNA is TGTGCCAGTAGTACACAGGGCGCTGGAAACACCATATATTTT. It translates to CASSTQGAGNTIYF. The variable domain in full, completed from reference TRBV19 and TRBJ1-3, reads DGGITQSPKYLFRKEGQNVTLSCEQNLNHDAMYWYRQDPGQGLRLIYYSQIVNDFQKGDIAEGYSVSREKKESFPLTVTSAQKNPTAFYLCASSTQGAGNTIYFGEGSWLTVV.

The CDR3 is CSVLNTPNTGELFF. The CDR3 DNA sequence: TGCAGCGTTCTTAACACCCCGAACACCGGGGAGCTGTTTTTT. This chain uses TRBV29-1 with TRBJ2-2, with D hard to call. In germline, CDR1 is SQVTM, CDR2 ANQGSEA. V lost 5 bases, J lost 0 bases, and 10 bases lay in between. The CDR3 spans 14 residues.

The chain combines TRBV9 with TRBJ2-3, with D possibly matching TRBD1 (6 bases). The germline V gene encodes CDR1 SGDLS and CDR2 YYNGEE. Trimming removed 2 bases at V and 4 bases at J, with 11 bases between. The CDR3 is 14 residues long. This CDR3 is CASSVLGAADTQYF. Here the CDR3 DNA reads TGTGCCAGCAGCGTTCTGGGGGCTGCAGATACGCAGTATTTT.

The chain carries TRBV12-5 and TRBJ2-1, with 7 positions matching TRBD2. V lost 0 bases, J lost 9 bases, and 5 bases stayed unmatched. The CDR3 is made up of 14 amino acids. Per the germline V gene, CDR1 is LGHNT and CDR2 is FRNRAP. The CDR3 DNA reads TGTGCTAGTGGTTTGGTAACGGGGGGTGGTGAGCAGTTCTTC. Its protein product is CASGLVTGGGEQFF.

This chain links TRBV7-2 with TRBJ1-5, with D uncertain. This CDR3 has 14 amino acids. Germline V lookup: CDR1 SGHTA, CDR2 FQGNSA. V lost 1 base, J lost 7 bases, and 11 bases lay in between. The DNA for the CDR3 is TGTGCCAGCAGCTTAGGCCAGACTGGGCAGCCCCAGCATTTT. Translated, it gives CASSLGQTGQPQHF.

The V and J genes are TRBV5-5 and TRBJ1-2; TRBD1 matches at 10 bases. Trimming took 1 base from V and 4 from J; bases not matched to a gene: 1. CDR3 length: 14 residues. Germline assignment: CDR1 SGHKS and CDR2 YYEKEE (reference sequence). The CDR3 loop reads CASSLWTGGYGYTF. In DNA form, the CDR3 reads TGTGCCAGCAGCTTGTGGACAGGGGGCTATGGCTACACCTTC. The full variable domain, completed using reference TRBV5-5 and TRBJ1-2, is DAGVTQSPTHLIKTRGQQVTLRCSPISGHKSVSWYQQVLGQGPQFIFQYYEKEERGRGNFPDRFSARQFPNYSSELNVNALLLGDSALYLCASSLWTGGYGYTFGSGTRLTVV.

J is TRBJ1-1 and V is TRBV7-3; no definite D call. Germline V gene data show CDR1 as SGHTA and CDR2 as FQGTGA. CDR3 size: 14 residues. Between the trimmed V and J ends, which lost 6 bases and 4 bases, there was a span of 15 bases. This chain's CDR3 is CASSPTPRGTEAFF. CDR3 coding DNA: TGTGCCAGCAGTCCTACCCCGCGGGGCACTGAAGCTTTCTTT.

The gene calls are TRBV18 and TRBJ2-3, with 7 nucleotides matching TRBD1. The trim removed 4 bases at V and 2 bases at J, leaving 9 bases unmatched. The CDR3 length is 16 residues. Germline lookup yields CDR1 KGHSH and CDR2 LQKENI. The CDR3 DNA sequence: TGTGCCAGCTCACATCGCCAAACAGGGGACACAGATACGCAGTATTTT. It encodes CASSHRQTGDTDTQYF.

A few counts support this clone. The genes are TRBV29-1 and TRBJ1-1, with D unresolved. V gave up 7 bases and J gave up 5 bases, with 20 bases separating them. Per germline, CDR1 SQVTM and CDR2 ANQGSEA. The CDR3 covers 14 residues. DNA of the CDR3: TGCAGCGCCTCGAGTGGAGCCTTAGGAACTGAAGCTTTCTTT. Translating it yields CSASSGALGTEAFF.

The chain joins TRBV10-3 to TRBJ2-2; 8 bases fit TRBD1. The germline gives CDR1 ENHRY, CDR2 SYGVKD. J was trimmed by 0 bases and V by 3 bases; bases with no gene match: 3. The CDR3 runs 16 residues. The CDR3 protein is CAISDRDRTNTGELFF. CDR3 bases: TGTGCCATCAGTGATAGGGACAGGACGAACACCGGGGAGCTGTTTTTT.

The V and J genes are TRBV4-2 and TRBJ2-1; 8 bases align to TRBD2. V was clipped by 0 bases and J by 4 bases; unmatched bases: 5. Germline CDR1 LGHNA, CDR2 YNFKEQ. CDR3 length: 16 amino acids. The chain's CDR3 is CASSQEISGAYNEQFF. DNA of the CDR3: TGTGCCAGCAGCCAAGAGATTAGCGGGGCTTACAATGAGCAGTTCTTC.

The chain carries TRBV23-1 and TRBJ1-2; 8 bases line up with TRBD1. TRBV23-1 is given ORF status, its function remaining uncertain. The CDR3 covers 14 residues. Germline trimming cut 3 bases from V and 8 bases from J; bases unmatched to any gene: 8. The CDR3, as DNA: TGCGCCAGCAGTCATCACTGCAGGGGGCCGGGCTACACCTTC. As protein: CASSHHCRGPGYTF.

The rearrangement links TRBV21-1 to TRBJ1-5; TRBD1 is the table's D call and was not checked against the DNA. TRBV21-1 is a known pseudogene. The CDR3 is 17 residues long. In DNA, the CDR3 is TGTGCCAGCAGCAAAAGGAACAGGTTATATAGCAATCAGCCCCAGCATTTT. Protein: CASSKRNRLYSNQPQHF.

This chain joins TRBV14 and TRBJ1-2, with D uncertain. The germline V gene encodes CDR1 SGHDN and CDR2 FVKESK. CDR3 length equals 15 residues. V lost 3 bases, J lost 0 bases, and 11 bases lay in between. CDR3 bases: TGTGCCAGCAGCCAGCTCCCACTCGCTAACTATGGCTACACCTTC. This encodes CASSQLPLANYGYTF. Full variable domain (remainder filled in from reference TRBV14 and TRBJ1-2): EAGVTQFPSHSVIEKGQTVTLRCDPISGHDNLYWYRRVMGKEIKFLLHFVKESKQDESGMPNNRFLAERTGGTYSTLKVQPAELEDSGVYFCASSQLPLANYGYTFGSGTRLTVV.

V and J are TRBV7-9 and TRBJ2-1; 8 positions agree with TRBD2. The V gene end was trimmed by 4 bases and the J gene end by 1 base; junction bases not matched to a gene: 15. The CDR3 extends over 19 amino acids. The germline V gene has CDR1 SEHNR and CDR2 FQNEAQ (reference sequence). CDR3 coding DNA: TGTGCCAGCAGCTCCGGGTTAGCGGGGTATTACCATTCCTACAATGAGCAGTTCTTC. It is translated as CASSSGLAGYYHSYNEQFF.

V is TRBV3-1 (or the pseudogene TRBV3-2) and J is TRBJ1-5; tentative D call: TRBD1 (5 bases). Germline CDR1 LGHDT, CDR2 YNNKEL (reference sequence). V was cut by 0 bases and J by 6 bases, with 12 bases left in between. The length of the CDR3 is 15 residues. The DNA of the CDR3 is TGTGCCAGCAGCCAAGATGTGACAGTGAGTCAGCCCCAGCATTTT. This encodes CASSQDVTVSQPQHF.

This clone was picked up one time. The chain carries TRBV12-3 or TRBV12-4 and TRBJ2-2; the D gene is possibly TRBD1 (5 bases). The CDR3 is made up of 13 amino acids. The V and J ends lost 6 bases and 6 bases respectively, with 11 bases between them. The CDR3 region is CASRKDNPGELFF. The CDR3 DNA is TGTGCCAGCAGAAAGGACAACCCCGGGGAGCTGTTTTTT.

The V and J genes are TRBV5-4 and TRBJ2-7, with 11 bases matching TRBD1. CDR1 is SGHNT and CDR2 is YYREEE in the germline V gene (reference sequence). Trimming at V came to 4 bases and at J to 1 base, leaving 4 bases not matched to a gene. CDR3 length: 15 residues. CDR3 sequence: CASSVGTGGSYEQYF. The CDR3 bases are TGTGCCAGCAGCGTTGGGACAGGGGGTTCCTACGAGCAGTACTTC.

The table lists this clone with a count of one. The chain carries TRBV5-4 and TRBJ1-1; D is ambiguous. V lost 1 base and J lost 3, with 13 bases in between. The CDR3 extends over 15 amino acids. CDR1 and CDR2 from the germline V gene are SGHNT and YYREEE (reference sequence). The CDR3 protein is CASSLLWEGDTEAFF. DNA of the CDR3: TGTGCCAGCAGCTTGCTGTGGGAGGGCGACACTGAAGCTTTCTTT.

This clone was recorded only once. V gene TRBV7-3 combines with J gene TRBJ1-3; D might be TRBD1 (5 bases). The V gene's germline CDR1 is SGHTA and CDR2 FQGTGA. With 2 bases removed from V and 0 bases from J, the gap between germline ends came to 11 bases. This CDR3 has 16 residues. CDR3 nucleotides: TGTGCCAGCAGCTTATCAGGGCCGAACTCTGGAAACACCATATATTTT. It translates to CASSLSGPNSGNTIYF.